This TCR beta chain was sequenced in a study of blood T cell repertoires in COVID-19. About the research overall: There were acute and convalescent COVID-19 samples, and they came from the United States, Italy and Spain. The cDNA or gDNA used as material had been derived from T cells, B-cell-depleted T cells, or PBMCs.

The repertoire was sequenced with immunoSEQ multiplex PCR; TCRdb's copy has only in-frame clones and lacks some. This table has some 120,000 clones, around 87% appearing once. J gave up 4 bases and V 6 bases, and 10 bases lay outside the gene matches. CDR1 is MNHEY and CDR2 is SVGAGI in the germline V gene. The CDR3 contains 15 residues. The material sequenced was peripheral blood. The V call is TRBV6-5, the J call TRBJ1-2; 8 bases agree with TRBD1. The clonotype originates from a woman between 45 and 65 years old who had recovered from COVID-19. Here the CDR3 reads CASRVQGVPIYGYTF. In DNA form, the CDR3 reads TGTGCCAGCAGAGTACAGGGGGTTCCCATCTATGGCTACACCTTC.